This T cell receptor beta chain derives from a study of blood T cell repertoires in COVID-19. As for the study in general: Whether acute or convalescent, the COVID-19 samples came from the United States, Italy and Spain.

Sequenced by immunoSEQ multiplex PCR; TCRdb stores in-frame clones only, minus some. The table has 98,000 or so clones, about 82% seen once; the top ten hold under 15%. Germline assignment: CDR1 KGHDR and CDR2 SFDVKD. V gave up 2 bases and J gave up 8 bases, with 17 bases separating them. This CDR3 comprises 15 residues. This clone occurred once. The receptor's source is a woman between 55 and 75 years old in a cohort sampled during active or convalescent COVID-19. This chain connects TRBV24-1 to TRBJ1-1, with a weak D call TRBD1 (6 bases). Source material: peripheral blood. CDR3 protein: CATSDSRGGQLEAFF. As DNA, the CDR3 is TGTGCCACCAGTGATTCCAGGGGTGGGCAGTTGGAAGCTTTCTTT.